A selection of T cell receptor beta chains follows, all from one sample in a study of shared clonotypes between healthy human individuals. Here immunoSEQ multiplex PCR was the method, and the copy in TCRdb shows in-frame clones only, minus some. The sample lists approximately 2.1 million clones, roughly 93% occurring once. The sample comprised naive CD4+ T cells from PBMCs. These receptors were obtained from a man between 18 and 29 years old in good health. Some clones in this sample may be carry-over from other donors' samples. Both conserved end residues are part of each CDR3. Each record gives: clone size, V gene, D gene, J gene, CDR3 DNA, CDR3 protein. D genes are given only for firm matches. Size is omitted from some rows. Given values are once, few, many or a class for expanded clones.

.	TRBV28	.	TRBJ2-7	TGTGCCAGCAGTTTACTGGGCAGAGTCTACGAGCAGTACTTC	CASSLLGRVYEQYF
.	TRBV5-1	TRBD1	TRBJ2-7	TGCGCCAGCAGCTTGCGGGACAGGGACGACGAGCAGTACTTC	CASSLRDRDDEQYF
.	TRBV9	.	TRBJ2-1	TGTGCCAGCAGCCCGACTGATCACAATGAGCAGTTCTTC	CASSPTDHNEQFF
.	TRBV2	TRBD1	TRBJ1-2	TGTGCCAGCAGTGAGGACAGGCATAACTATGGCTACACCTTC	CASSEDRHNYGYTF
.	TRBV6-5	.	TRBJ2-2	TGTGCCAGCAAAACTACAAGGGAAGGAGGGGAGCTGTTTTTT	CASKTTREGGELFF
.	TRBV2	.	TRBJ2-5	TGTGCCAGCAGGGCCGGGACACTGTACCAAGAGACCCAGTACTTC	CASRAGTLYQETQYF
.	TRBV5-1	.	TRBJ2-2	TGCGCCAGCAGCTTGGTGGCAGGGGACACCGGGGAGCTGTTTTTT	CASSLVAGDTGELFF
.	TRBV27	.	TRBJ2-3	TGTGCCAGCGGGGGTGGACAGCCCTTCGCGGATACGCAGTATTTT	CASGGGQPFADTQYF
.	TRBV7-2	TRBD1	TRBJ1-1	TGTGCCAGCAGCCGCCGACAGGGACACAACACTGAAGCTTTCTTT	CASSRRQGHNTEAFF
.	TRBV28	.	TRBJ1-1	TGTGCCAGCAGTGTGGGTGGGGAGGGGTACACTGAAGCTTTCTTT	CASSVGGEGYTEAFF
.	TRBV6-1	.	TRBJ2-1	TGTGCCAGCAGTGAACCAGTTAGCTCCTACAATGAGCAGTTCTTC	CASSEPVSSYNEQFF
.	TRBV6-4	.	TRBJ1-1	TGTGCCAGCAGTGCGTTCATGAACACTGAAGCTTTCTTT	CASSAFMNTEAFF
.	TRBV6-1	.	TRBJ2-1	TGTGCCAGCAGTGAAGGTCCTTCTAGGTCCTACAATGAGCAGTTCTTC	CASSEGPSRSYNEQFF
.	TRBV14	TRBD1	TRBJ2-3	TGTGCCAGCAGCCCGTGGGACAGGGGGCGCGCAGATACGCAGTATTTT	CASSPWDRGRADTQYF
.	TRBV7-8	TRBD1	TRBJ2-1	TGTGCCAGCAGCAGAACCCGGGACAGGCCTTACAATGAGCAGTTCTTC	CASSRTRDRPYNEQFF
.	TRBV4-1	TRBD1	TRBJ2-7	TGCGCCAGCAGCCATCCCCAGGGGGCAGTATACGAGCAGTACTTC	CASSHPQGAVYEQYF
.	TRBV5-1	.	TRBJ1-1	TGCGCCAGCAGCTTGGCCTCGCGGGGGAACACTGAAGCTTTCTTT	CASSLASRGNTEAFF
.	TRBV7-9	.	TRBJ1-4	TGTGCCAGCAGCCTCGGCAGGGAGGATGAAAAACTGTTTTTT	CASSLGREDEKLFF
.	TRBV27	.	TRBJ1-5	TGTGCCAGCAGGGTAGGAGGCCGAGGTGGGAATCAGCCCCAGCATTTT	CASRVGGRGGNQPQHF
few	TRBV28	.	TRBJ1-5	TGTGCCAGCAGCTTTGCTGGACAGACCCATCAGCCCCAGCATTTT	CASSFAGQTHQPQHF
.	TRBV6-6	.	TRBJ2-3	TGTGCCAGCAGTTACACCGGTACGCAGTATTTT	CASSYTGTQYF
.	TRBV27	.	TRBJ1-3	TGTGCCAGCAGTCCGAGGGAAGGAAACACCATATATTTT	CASSPREGNTIYF
.	TRBV28	.	TRBJ1-3	TGTGCCAGCTCAGATTCTGGAAACACCATATATTTT	CASSDSGNTIYF
.	TRBV9	TRBD2	TRBJ2-1	TGTGCCAGCAGCAAGCCGACTAGCGGGGGCTCCTACAATGAGCAGTTCTTC	CASSKPTSGGSYNEQFF
.	TRBV4-1	.	TRBJ2-1	TGCGCCAGCAGCCAAGAAAAGGGACCAGTTCGCGGTGAGCAGTTCTTC	CASSQEKGPVRGEQFF
.	TRBV18	.	TRBJ2-7	TGTGCCAGCTCACCCGGCCCCCGCTCCTACGAGCAGTACTTC	CASSPGPRSYEQYF
.	TRBV4-2	.	TRBJ2-7	TGTGCCAGCAGCCTAAAGTGGGGCGAGCAGTACTTC	CASSLKWGEQYF
.	TRBV18	TRBD1	TRBJ1-1	TGTGCCAGCTCACCACAAGTCGGACAGGGTATGACTGAAGCTTTCTTT	CASSPQVGQGMTEAFF
.	TRBV10-2	.	TRBJ2-2	TGCGCCAGCAGTGAGTCGAAGTTAGGGGCCGGGGAGCTGTTTTTT	CASSESKLGAGELFF
once	TRBV4-3	.	TRBJ1-4	TGCGCCAGCAGCCAAGATTTAGGGTCGTCGGGGGCTAATGAAAAACTGTTTTTT	CASSQDLGSSGANEKLFF
.	TRBV15	.	TRBJ1-2	TGTGCCACCTCGGAGGGGAACTATGGCTACACCTTC	CATSEGNYGYTF
.	TRBV7-9	.	TRBJ1-2	TGTGCCAGCAGCTCAGAGATCCGGGCCGGGACACCTAGAGGCTACACCTTC	CASSSEIRAGTPRGYTF
.	TRBV7-3	TRBD2	TRBJ2-2	TGTGCCAGCAGCATAACCGGGACTAAGTCCACCGGGGAGCTGTTTTTT	CASSITGTKSTGELFF
.	TRBV11-2	.	TRBJ2-5	TGTGCCAGCAGCTTAGCTCGAGAGACCCAGTACTTC	CASSLARETQYF
.	TRBV18	TRBD1	TRBJ2-2	TGTGCCAGCGGCGGACAGGCGAACACCGGGGAGCTGTTTTTT	CASGGQANTGELFF
once	TRBV6-4	TRBD2	TRBJ2-7	TGTGCCAGACATTGGACTAGCGGGAGCATTTCCTACGAGCAGTACTTC	CARHWTSGSISYEQYF
.	TRBV28	TRBD1	TRBJ1-5	TGTGCCAGCAGCGATACCTCGGGACAGGGGAAGCCCCAGCATTTT	CASSDTSGQGKPQHF
once	TRBV6-5	.	TRBJ1-5	TGTGCCAGCAGTCACTCGGGAAATAGCAATCAGCCCCAGCATTTT	CASSHSGNSNQPQHF
.	TRBV15	TRBD2	TRBJ2-1	TGTGCCACCAGCAGAGGCGGGAGAATTAACAATGAGCAGTTCTTC	CATSRGGRINNEQFF
.	TRBV5-1	TRBD2	TRBJ2-4	TGCGCCAGCAATTGGGGCTATGGGAGGGAAAGCATTCAGTACTTC	CASNWGYGRESIQYF
.	TRBV9	.	TRBJ2-3	TGTGCCAGCGGCCTCGGGAGTGGGTCAGATACGCAGTATTTT	CASGLGSGSDTQYF
.	TRBV4-1	.	TRBJ1-5	TGCGCCAGCAGCCAAGATTTCGGGAGCAATCAGCCCCAGCATTTT	CASSQDFGSNQPQHF
.	TRBV5-4	.	TRBJ2-3	TGTGCCAGCAGCTCGGGACAAACTGGGGATACGCAGTATTTT	CASSSGQTGDTQYF
.	TRBV18	.	TRBJ1-2	TGTGCCAGCTCGCCCCTGGGGGGCTACACCTTC	CASSPLGGYTF
.	TRBV2	TRBD1	TRBJ1-1	TGTGCCAGCTCCGGACAGGGGACGACTGAAGCTTTCTTT	CASSGQGTTEAFF
.	TRBV14	.	TRBJ2-1	TGTGCCAGCAGCCAAGGACGGTCCTCTGAGCAGTTCTTC	CASSQGRSSEQFF
once	TRBV7-2	TRBD2	TRBJ2-1	TGTGCCAGCAGCTTAGGCGCTAGCGGGAGTCTCAATGAGCAGTTCTTC	CASSLGASGSLNEQFF
few	TRBV6-5	.	TRBJ1-5	TGTGCCAGCAGTGGGGGGGCGGGTAATCAGCCCCAGCATTTT	CASSGGAGNQPQHF
.	TRBV7-6	.	TRBJ1-1	TGTGCCAGCAGCGTGGAAGGGGTGTACACTGAAGCTTTCTTT	CASSVEGVYTEAFF
.	TRBV14	TRBD2	TRBJ2-7	TGTGCCAGCAGCCAAGGAGCGGGAGGTACGACCTACGAGCAGTACTTC	CASSQGAGGTTYEQYF
.	TRBV5-1	TRBD2	TRBJ2-3	TGCGCCAGCAGCGCTTGGGGAAGCGGACTAGCGGGAGAGAGCACAGATACGCAGTATTTT	CASSAWGSGLAGESTDTQYF
.	TRBV7-2	.	TRBJ1-4	TGTGCCAGCAGCTTAGGGGGAGAGGGGCAAGGCGAAAAACTGTTTTTT	CASSLGGEGQGEKLFF
.	TRBV9	TRBD1	TRBJ2-4	TGTGCCAGCAGCGTAGGACAGGGAAGGAACATTCAGTACTTC	CASSVGQGRNIQYF